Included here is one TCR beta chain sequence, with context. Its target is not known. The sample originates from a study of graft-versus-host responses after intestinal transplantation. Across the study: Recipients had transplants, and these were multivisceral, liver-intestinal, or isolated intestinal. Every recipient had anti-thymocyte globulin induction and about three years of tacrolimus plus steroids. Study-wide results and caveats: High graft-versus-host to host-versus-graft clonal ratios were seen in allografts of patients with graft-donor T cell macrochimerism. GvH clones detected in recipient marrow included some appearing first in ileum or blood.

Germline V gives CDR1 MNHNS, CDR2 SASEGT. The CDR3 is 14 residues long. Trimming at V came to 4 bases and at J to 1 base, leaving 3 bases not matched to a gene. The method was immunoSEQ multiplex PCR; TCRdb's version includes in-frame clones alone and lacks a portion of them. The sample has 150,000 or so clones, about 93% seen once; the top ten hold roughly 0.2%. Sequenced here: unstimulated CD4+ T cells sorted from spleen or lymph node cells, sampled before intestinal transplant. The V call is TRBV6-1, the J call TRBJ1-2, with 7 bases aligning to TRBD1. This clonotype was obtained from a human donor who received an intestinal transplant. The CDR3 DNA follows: TGTGCCAGCAGTGGACAGGGCTATAACTATGGCTACACCTTC. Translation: CASSGQGYNYGYTF.